This TCR beta chain was profiled in a study of T cells in Graves' hyperthyroidism and ophthalmopathy. Overall study results and limits: Researchers found most expanded thyroid clonotypes above 0.001 in blood as well.

This clonotype was counted a single time. Its antigen is undetermined. At one boundary the junction diverges from the germline segment, which might be a read error. What was amplified from RNA transcripts were TCR beta CDR3 regions. The TCR CDR3 first-round RT-PCR relied on the HTBI primer set. Each CDR3 protein is one row after TCRdb ran MiXCR on the multiplex PCR reads. Of a few hundred thousand distinct CDR3 sequences detected, 15% to 18% appear once; the ten largest clones hold around a quarter. Sequencing was done on a sample of blood. The clonotype originates from a woman between 18 and 29 years old with Graves' hyperthyroidism that later progressed to Graves' ophthalmopathy.

The CDR3 DNA reads as TGTGCCGGCAGTTACTTCGGGGCAGACACTGAAGCTTTCTTT. Translated, it gives CAGSYFGADTEAFF. This chain joins TRBV6-9 and TRBJ1-1; possibly TRBD1 for D (5 bases). The CDR3 is 14 residues long. Germline V gives CDR1 MNHGY, CDR2 SVAAGI.